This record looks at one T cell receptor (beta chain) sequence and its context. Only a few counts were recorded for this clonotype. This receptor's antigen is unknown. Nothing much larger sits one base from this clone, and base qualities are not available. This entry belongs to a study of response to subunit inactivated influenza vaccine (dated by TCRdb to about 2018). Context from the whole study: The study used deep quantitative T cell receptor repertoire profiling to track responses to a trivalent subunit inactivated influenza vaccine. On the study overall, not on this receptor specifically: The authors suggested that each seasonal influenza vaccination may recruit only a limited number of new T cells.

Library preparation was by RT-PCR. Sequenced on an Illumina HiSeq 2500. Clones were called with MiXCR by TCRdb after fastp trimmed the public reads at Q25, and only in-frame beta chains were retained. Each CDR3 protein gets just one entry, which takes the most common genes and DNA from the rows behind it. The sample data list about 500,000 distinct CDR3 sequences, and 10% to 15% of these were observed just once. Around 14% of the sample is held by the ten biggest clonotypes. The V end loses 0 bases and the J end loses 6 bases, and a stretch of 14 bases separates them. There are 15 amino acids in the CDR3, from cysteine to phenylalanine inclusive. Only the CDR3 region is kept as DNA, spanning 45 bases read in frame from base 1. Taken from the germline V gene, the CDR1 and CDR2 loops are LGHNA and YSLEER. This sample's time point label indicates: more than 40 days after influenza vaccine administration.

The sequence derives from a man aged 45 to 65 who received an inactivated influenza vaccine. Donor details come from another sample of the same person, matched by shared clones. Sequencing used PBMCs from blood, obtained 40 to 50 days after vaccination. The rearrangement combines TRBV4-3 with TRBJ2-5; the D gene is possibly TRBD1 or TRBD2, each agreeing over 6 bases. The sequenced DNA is TGCGCCAGCAGCCAAGATCTCGGAGGGGGAAAGACCCAGTACTTC. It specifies CASSQDLGGGKTQYF.